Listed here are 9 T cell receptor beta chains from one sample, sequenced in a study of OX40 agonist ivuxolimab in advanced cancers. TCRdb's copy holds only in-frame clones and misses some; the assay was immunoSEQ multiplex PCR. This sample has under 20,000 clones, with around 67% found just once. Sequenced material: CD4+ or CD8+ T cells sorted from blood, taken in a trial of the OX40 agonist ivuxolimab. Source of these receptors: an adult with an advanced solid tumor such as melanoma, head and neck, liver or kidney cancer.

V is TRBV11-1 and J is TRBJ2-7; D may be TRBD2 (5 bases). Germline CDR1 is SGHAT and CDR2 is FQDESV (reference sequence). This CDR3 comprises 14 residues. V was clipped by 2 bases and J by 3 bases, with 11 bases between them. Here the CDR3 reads CASSLTADYYEQYF. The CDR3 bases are TGTGCCAGCAGCTTAACAGCCGACTACTACGAGCAGTACTTC.

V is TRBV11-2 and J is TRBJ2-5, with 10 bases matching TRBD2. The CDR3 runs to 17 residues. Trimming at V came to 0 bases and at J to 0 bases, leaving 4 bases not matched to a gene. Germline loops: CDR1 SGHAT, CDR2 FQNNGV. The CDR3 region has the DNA TGTGCCAGCAGCTTAGAATCTAGCGGGGGATACCAAGAGACCCAGTACTTC. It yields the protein CASSLESSGGYQETQYF.

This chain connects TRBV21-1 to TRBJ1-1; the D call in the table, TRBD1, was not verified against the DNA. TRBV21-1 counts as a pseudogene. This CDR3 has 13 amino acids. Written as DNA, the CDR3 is TGTGCCAGCAGCAACAACAGGAGCACTGAAGCTTTCTTT. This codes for CASSNNRSTEAFF.

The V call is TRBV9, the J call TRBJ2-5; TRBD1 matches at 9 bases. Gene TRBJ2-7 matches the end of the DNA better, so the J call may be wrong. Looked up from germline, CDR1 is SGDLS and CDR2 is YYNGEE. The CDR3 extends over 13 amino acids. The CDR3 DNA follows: TGTGCCAGCAGCCCGGGACAGGGATACGAGCAGTACTTC. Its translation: CASSPGQGYEQYF.

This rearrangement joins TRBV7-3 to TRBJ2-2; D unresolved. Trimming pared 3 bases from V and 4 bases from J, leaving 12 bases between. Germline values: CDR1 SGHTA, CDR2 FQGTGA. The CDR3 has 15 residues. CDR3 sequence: CASSLTPVPTGELFF. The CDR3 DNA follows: TGTGCCAGCAGCTTGACCCCCGTGCCCACCGGGGAGCTGTTTTTT.

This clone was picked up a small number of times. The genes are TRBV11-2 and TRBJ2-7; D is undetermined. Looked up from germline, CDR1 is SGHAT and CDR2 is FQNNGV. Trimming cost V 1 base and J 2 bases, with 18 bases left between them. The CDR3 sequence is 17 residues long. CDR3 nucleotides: TGTGCCAGCAGCTTAGGTGAGGCCCCGGCCGCGGCCTACGAGCAGTACTTC. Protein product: CASSLGEAPAAAYEQYF.

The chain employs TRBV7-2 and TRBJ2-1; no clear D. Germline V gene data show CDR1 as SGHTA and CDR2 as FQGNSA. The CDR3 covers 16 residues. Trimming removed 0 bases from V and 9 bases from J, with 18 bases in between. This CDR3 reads CASSLAVPEWYGEQFF. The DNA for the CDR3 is TGTGCCAGCAGCTTAGCGGTTCCAGAGTGGTACGGTGAGCAGTTCTTC.

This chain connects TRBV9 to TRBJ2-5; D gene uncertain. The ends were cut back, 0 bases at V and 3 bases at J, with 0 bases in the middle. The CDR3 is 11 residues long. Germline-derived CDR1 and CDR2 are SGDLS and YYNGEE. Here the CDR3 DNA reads TGTGCCAGCAGCGTAGAAGAGACCCAGTACTTC. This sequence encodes CASSVEETQYF.

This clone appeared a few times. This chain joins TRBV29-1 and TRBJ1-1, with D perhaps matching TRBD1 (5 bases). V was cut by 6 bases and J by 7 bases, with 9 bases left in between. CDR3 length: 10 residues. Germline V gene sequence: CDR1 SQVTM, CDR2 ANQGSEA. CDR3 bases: TGCAGCGTCATGGGACGTGAAGCTTTCTTT. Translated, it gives CSVMGREAFF.